This T cell receptor (beta chain) was recorded in a study of T cell responses to AZD1222 COVID-19 vaccine. Repertoires were generated with immunoSEQ multiplex PCR, while TCRdb's copy carries only in-frame clones and drops some. The sample includes tens of thousands of clones, 70% to 90% of them seen just once. Per the germline V gene, CDR1 is SNHLY and CDR2 is FYNNEI. Trimming removed 1 base from V and 5 bases from J, with 14 bases in between. The CDR3 is 15 amino acids. The TCR comes from an adult in good health. The rearrangement uses TRBV2 and TRBJ1-2, with D maybe TRBD1 (5 bases). The sample here was peripheral blood, taken on day 0 of AZD1222 vaccination. Written as DNA, the CDR3 is TGTGCCAGCAGTGAAGTCAGCGCAGGGCGGTATGGCTACACCTTC. This translates into CASSEVSAGRYGYTF. The whole variable domain, filled in from reference TRBV2 and TRBJ1-2, reads EPEVTQTPSHQVTQMGQEVILRCVPISNHLYFYWYRQILGQKVEFLVSFYNNEISEKSEIFDDQFSVERPDGSNFTLKIRSTKLEDSAMYFCASSEVSAGRYGYTFGSGTRLTVV.